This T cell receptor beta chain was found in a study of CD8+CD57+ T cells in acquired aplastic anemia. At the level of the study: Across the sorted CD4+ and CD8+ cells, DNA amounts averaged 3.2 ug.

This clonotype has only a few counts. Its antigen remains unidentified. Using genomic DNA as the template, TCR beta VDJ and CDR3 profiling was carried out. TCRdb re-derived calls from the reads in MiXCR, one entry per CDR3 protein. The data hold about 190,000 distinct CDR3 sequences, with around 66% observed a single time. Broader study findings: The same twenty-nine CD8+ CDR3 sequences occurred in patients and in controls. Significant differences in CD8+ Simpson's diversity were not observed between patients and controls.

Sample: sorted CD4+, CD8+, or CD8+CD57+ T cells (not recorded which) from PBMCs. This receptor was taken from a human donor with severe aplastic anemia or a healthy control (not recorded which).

This CDR3 reads CASSPGQGAYEQFF. DNA of the CDR3: TGTGCCAGCAGTCCAGGACAGGGGGCCTATGAGCAGTTCTTC. V and J are TRBV7-2 and TRBJ2-1; 11 positions agree with TRBD1. V was pared by 6 bases and J by 8 bases, with 6 bases of the junction left unmatched. The CDR3 totals 14 residues. CDR1 and CDR2 from the germline V gene are SGHTA and FQGNSA.